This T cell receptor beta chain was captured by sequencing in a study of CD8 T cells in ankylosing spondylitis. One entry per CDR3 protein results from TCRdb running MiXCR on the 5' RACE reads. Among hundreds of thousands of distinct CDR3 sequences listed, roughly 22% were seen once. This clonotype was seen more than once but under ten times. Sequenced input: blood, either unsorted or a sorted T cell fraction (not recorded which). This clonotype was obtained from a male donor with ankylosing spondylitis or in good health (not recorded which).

The CDR3: CASSGGIGELFF. As DNA, the CDR3 is TGTGCCAGCAGTGGAGGGATCGGGGAGCTGTTTTTT. This chain uses TRBV6-4 with TRBJ2-2; perhaps TRBD2 as D (5 bases). CDR1 and CDR2 from the germline V gene are MRHNA and SNTAGT. CDR3 size: 12 residues. V was pared by 4 bases and J by 7 bases, with 7 bases between.